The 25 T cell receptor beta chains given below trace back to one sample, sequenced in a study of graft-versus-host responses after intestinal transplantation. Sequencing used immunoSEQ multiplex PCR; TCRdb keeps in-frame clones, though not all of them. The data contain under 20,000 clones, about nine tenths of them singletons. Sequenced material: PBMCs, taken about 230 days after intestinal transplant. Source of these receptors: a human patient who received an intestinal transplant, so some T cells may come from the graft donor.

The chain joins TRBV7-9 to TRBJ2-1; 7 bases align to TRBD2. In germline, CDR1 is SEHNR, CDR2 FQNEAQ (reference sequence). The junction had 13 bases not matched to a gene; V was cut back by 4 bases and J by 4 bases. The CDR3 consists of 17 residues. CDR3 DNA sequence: TGTGCCAGCAGCTATCCCAATGGGAGCGGGGTTTACAATGAGCAGTTCTTC. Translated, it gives CASSYPNGSGVYNEQFF.

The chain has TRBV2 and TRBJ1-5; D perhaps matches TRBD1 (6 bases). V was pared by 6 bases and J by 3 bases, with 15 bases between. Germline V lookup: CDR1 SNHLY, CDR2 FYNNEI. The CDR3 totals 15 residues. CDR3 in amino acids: CASREGDGINQPQHF. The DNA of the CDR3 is TGTGCCAGCAGGGAGGGGGACGGAATCAATCAGCCCCAGCATTTT.

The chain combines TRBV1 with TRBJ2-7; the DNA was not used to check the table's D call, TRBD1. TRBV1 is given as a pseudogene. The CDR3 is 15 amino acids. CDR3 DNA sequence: TGCACCAGCAGCCAAAGGTGGGGGCCATCCTACGAGCAGTACTTC. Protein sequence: CTSSQRWGPSYEQYF.

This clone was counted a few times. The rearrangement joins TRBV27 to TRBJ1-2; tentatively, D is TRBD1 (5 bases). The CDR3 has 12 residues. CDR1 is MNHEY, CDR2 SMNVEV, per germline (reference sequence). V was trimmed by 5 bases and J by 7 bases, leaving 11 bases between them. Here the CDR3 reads CASSPGGVGYTF. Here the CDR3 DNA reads TGTGCCAGCAGTCCGGGGGGGGTTGGCTACACCTTC.

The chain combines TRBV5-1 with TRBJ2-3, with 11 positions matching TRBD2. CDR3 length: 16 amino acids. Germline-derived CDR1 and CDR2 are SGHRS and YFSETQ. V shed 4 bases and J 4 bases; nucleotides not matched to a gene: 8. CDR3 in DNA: TGCGCCAGCAGCCTATCGACTAGCGGGGCATCAGATACGCAGTATTTT. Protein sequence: CASSLSTSGASDTQYF.

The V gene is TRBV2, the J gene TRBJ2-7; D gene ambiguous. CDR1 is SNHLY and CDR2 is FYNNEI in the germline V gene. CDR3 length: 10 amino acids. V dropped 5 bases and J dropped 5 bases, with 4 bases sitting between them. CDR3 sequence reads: CASSRDEQYF. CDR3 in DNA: TGTGCCAGCAGTCGGGACGAGCAGTACTTC.

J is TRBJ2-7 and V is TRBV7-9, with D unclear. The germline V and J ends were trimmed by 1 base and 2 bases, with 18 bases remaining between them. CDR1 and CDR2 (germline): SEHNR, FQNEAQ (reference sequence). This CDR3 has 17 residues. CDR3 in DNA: TGTGCCAGCAGCTTAGTGCAAGGAGCACATCACGCCTACGAGCAGTACTTC. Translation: CASSLVQGAHHAYEQYF.

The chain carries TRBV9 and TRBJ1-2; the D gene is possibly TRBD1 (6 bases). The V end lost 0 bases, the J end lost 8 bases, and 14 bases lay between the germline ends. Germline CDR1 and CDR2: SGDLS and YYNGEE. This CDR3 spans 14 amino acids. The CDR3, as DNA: TGTGCCAGCAGCGTAGAGTCGTCCAGGGGCGGCTACACCTTC. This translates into CASSVESSRGGYTF.

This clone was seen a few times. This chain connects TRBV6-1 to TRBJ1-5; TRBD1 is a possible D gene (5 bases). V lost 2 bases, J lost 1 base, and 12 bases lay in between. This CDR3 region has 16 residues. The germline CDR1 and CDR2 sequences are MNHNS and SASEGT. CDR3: CASSELLGGSNQPQHF. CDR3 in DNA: TGTGCCAGCAGTGAACTTTTGGGGGGGAGCAATCAGCCCCAGCATTTT.

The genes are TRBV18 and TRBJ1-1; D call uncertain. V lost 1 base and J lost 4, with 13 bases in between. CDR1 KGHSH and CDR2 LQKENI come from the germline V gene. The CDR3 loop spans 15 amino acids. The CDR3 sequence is CASSPRIEGGTEAFF. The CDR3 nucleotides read TGTGCCAGCTCACCACGAATAGAGGGAGGCACTGAAGCTTTCTTT.

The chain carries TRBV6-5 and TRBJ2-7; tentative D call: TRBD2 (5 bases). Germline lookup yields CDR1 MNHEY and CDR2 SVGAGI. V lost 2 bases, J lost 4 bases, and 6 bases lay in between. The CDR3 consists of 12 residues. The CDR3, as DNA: TGTGCCAGCAGTTACGAGGGATACGAGCAGTACTTC. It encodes CASSYEGYEQYF.

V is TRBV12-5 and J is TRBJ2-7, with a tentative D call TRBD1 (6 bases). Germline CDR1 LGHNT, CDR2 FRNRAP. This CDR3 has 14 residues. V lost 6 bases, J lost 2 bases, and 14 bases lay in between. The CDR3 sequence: CASGLGTSTYEQYF. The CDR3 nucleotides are TGTGCTAGTGGCCTCGGGACATCGACCTACGAGCAGTACTTC.

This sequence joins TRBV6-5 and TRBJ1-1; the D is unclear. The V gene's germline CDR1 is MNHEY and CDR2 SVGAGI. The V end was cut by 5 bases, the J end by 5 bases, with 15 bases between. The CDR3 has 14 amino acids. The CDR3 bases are TGTGCCAGCAGTGATATTACGGTAGGAACTGAAGCTTTCTTT. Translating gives CASSDITVGTEAFF.

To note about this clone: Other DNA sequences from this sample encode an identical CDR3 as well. The DNA for the CDR3 is TGTGCCAGCAGTCCGGAGGGGGGAAGTAATGAAAAACTGTTTTTT. Protein: CASSPEGGSNEKLFF. The chain has TRBV7-9 and TRBJ1-4, with D possibly matching TRBD1 (6 bases). V was cut by 6 bases and J by 4 bases, with 15 bases left in between. The V gene's germline CDR1 is SEHNR and CDR2 FQNEAQ (reference sequence). This CDR3 region has 15 residues. Complete variable domain (other parts from reference TRBV7-9 and TRBJ1-4): DTGVSQNPRHKITKRGQNVTFRCDPISEHNRLYWYRQTLGQGPEFLTYFQNEAQLEKSRLLSDRFSAERPKGSFSTLEIQRTEQGDSAMYLCASSPEGGSNEKLFFGSGTQLSVL.

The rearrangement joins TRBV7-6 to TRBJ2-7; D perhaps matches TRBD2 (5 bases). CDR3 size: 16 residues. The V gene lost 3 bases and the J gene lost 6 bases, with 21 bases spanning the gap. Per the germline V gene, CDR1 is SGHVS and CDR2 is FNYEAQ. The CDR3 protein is CASSFGSSSGRPEQYF. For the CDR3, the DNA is TGTGCCAGCAGCTTTGGATCTTCCTCGGGGAGACCCGAGCAGTACTTC. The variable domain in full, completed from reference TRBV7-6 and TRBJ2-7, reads GAGVSQSPRYKVTKRGQDVALRCDPISGHVSLYWYRQALGQGPEFLTYFNYEAQQDKSGLPNDRFSAERPEGSISTLTIQRTEQRDSAMYRCASSFGSSSGRPEQYFGPGTRLTVT.

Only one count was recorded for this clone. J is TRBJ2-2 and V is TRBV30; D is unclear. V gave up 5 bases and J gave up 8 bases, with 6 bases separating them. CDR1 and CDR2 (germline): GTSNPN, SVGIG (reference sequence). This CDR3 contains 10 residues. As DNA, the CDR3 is TGTGCCTGGGGTAGGGGGGAGCTGTTTTTT. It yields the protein CAWGRGELFF. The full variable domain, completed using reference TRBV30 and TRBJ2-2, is SQTIHQWPATLVQPVGSPLSLECTVEGTSNPNLYWYRQAAGRGLQLLFYSVGIGQISSEVPQNLSASRPQDRQFILSSKKLLLSDSGFYLCAWGRGELFFGEGSRLTVL.

The CDR3 DNA follows: TGCGCCAGCAGTGAACAGACAGCGGTTACCGTCACAGATACGCAGTATTTT. Translating it yields CASSEQTAVTVTDTQYF. The chain has TRBV10-2 and TRBJ2-3, with D perhaps assigned TRBD1 or TRBD2 (5 bases each). This CDR3 contains 17 residues. Germline-derived CDR1 and CDR2 are WSHSY and SAAADI. V was trimmed by 3 bases and J by 2 bases, leaving 18 bases between them.

CDR3 DNA sequence: TGCGCCAGCAGCACGGAGGGGGGCACCGGGGAGCTGTTTTTT. Translating it yields CASSTEGGTGELFF. The rearrangement uses TRBV5-1 and TRBJ2-2; D assignment may be TRBD1 or TRBD2 (6 bases each). Trimming stripped 4 bases from V and 4 bases from J, with 11 bases between. Germline V gene data show CDR1 as SGHRS and CDR2 as YFSETQ. This CDR3 contains 14 residues.

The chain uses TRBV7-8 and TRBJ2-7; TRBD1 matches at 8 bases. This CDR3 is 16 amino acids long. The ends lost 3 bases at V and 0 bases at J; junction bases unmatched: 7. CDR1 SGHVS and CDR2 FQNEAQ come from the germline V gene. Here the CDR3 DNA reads TGTGCCAGCAGCTTCGAACCGGGACAGGCCTCCTACGAGCAGTACTTC. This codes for CASSFEPGQASYEQYF. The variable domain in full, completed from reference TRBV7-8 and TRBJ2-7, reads GAGVSQSPRYKVAKRGQDVALRCDPISGHVSLFWYQQALGQGPEFLTYFQNEAQLDKSGLPSDRFFAERPEGSVSTLKIQRTQQEDSAVYLCASSFEPGQASYEQYFGPGTRLTVT.

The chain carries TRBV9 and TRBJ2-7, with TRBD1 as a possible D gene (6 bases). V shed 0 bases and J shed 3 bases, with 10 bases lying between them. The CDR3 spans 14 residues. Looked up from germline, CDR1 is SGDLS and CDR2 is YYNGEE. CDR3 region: CASSVEGESYEQYF. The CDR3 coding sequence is TGTGCCAGCAGCGTAGAGGGGGAAAGCTACGAGCAGTACTTC.

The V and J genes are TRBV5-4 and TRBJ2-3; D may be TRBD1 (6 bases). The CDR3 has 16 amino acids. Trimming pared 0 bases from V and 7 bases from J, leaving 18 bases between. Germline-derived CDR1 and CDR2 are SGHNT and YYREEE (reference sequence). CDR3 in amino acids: CASSLEEGGRMNTQYF. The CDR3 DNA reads TGTGCCAGCAGCTTGGAGGAAGGGGGAAGGATGAATACGCAGTATTTT.

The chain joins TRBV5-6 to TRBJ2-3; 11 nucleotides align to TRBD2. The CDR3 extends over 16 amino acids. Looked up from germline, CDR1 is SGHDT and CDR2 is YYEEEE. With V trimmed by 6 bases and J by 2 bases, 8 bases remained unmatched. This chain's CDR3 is CASNLAGGSDTDTQYF. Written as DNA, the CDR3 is TGTGCCAGCAATTTAGCGGGGGGGTCGGACACAGATACGCAGTATTTT.

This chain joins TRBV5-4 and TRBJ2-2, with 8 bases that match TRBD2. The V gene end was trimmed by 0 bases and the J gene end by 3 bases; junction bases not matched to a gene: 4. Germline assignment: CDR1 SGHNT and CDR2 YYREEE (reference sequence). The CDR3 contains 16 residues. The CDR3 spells CASSLVGRGDTGELFF. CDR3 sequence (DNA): TGTGCCAGCAGCTTGGTAGGGCGGGGGGACACCGGGGAGCTGTTTTTT.

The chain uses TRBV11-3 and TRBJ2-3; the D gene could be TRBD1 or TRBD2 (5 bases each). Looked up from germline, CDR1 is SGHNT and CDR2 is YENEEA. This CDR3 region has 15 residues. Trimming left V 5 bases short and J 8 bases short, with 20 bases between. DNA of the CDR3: TGTGCCAGCAGCACGGGGCGAGCATGGGAAAGTACGCAGTATTTT. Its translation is CASSTGRAWESTQYF.

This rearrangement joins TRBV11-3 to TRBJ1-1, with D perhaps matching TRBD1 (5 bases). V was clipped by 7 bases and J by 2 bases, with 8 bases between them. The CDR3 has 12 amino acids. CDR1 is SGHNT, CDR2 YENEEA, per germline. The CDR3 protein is CASTRANTEAFF. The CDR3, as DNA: TGTGCCAGCACCAGGGCAAACACTGAAGCTTTCTTT.